The 26 T cell receptor beta chains reported below all come from one sample, sequenced in a study of blood T cell repertoires in COVID-19. Sequenced by immunoSEQ multiplex PCR; TCRdb stores in-frame clones only, minus some. The sample contains a few hundred thousand clones, roughly 80% of which appear only once. What was sequenced was peripheral blood. These receptor sequences come from a human donor in a cohort sampled during active COVID-19.

The chain carries TRBV29-1 and TRBJ2-7, with D perhaps TRBD2 (6 bases). Germline V CDR1 and CDR2: SQVTM, ANQGSEA. The CDR3 consists of 12 residues. Between the trimmed V and J ends, which lost 3 bases and 3 bases, there was a span of 9 bases. The CDR3 DNA follows: TGCAGCGTTGATATGGAGGGCTACGAGCAGTACTTC. This codes for CSVDMEGYEQYF.

J is TRBJ1-3 and V is TRBV19, with TRBD1 matching 8 bases. This CDR3 is 16 amino acids long. Germline V CDR1 and CDR2: LNHDA, SQIVND (reference sequence). The V and J ends lost 7 bases and 3 bases, in that order; junction bases with no gene match: 11. CDR3 sequence reads: CASTLADRGVGNTIYF. The CDR3 region has the DNA TGTGCCAGTACCCTCGCAGACAGGGGAGTTGGAAACACCATATATTTT.

V is TRBV27 and J is TRBJ2-1; 11 bases are a match to TRBD2. Germline V CDR1 and CDR2: MNHEY, SMNVEV (reference sequence). J lost 0 bases, V lost 2 bases, and 18 bases had no gene match. The CDR3 is 22 residues long. CDR3 DNA sequence: TGTGCCAGCAGTTTAAGGACAGGGGCCCCGGGACTAGCGGTTAGCTCCTACAATGAGCAGTTCTTC. It codes for CASSLRTGAPGLAVSSYNEQFF.

The V and J genes are TRBV25-1 and TRBJ1-3; D gene ambiguous. V was pared by 1 base and J by 0 bases, with 7 bases between. The V gene's germline CDR1 is MGHDK and CDR2 SYGVNS. The CDR3 spans 15 residues. This CDR3 is CASSEFGVSGNTIYF. CDR3 coding DNA: TGTGCCAGCAGTGAATTCGGGGTCTCTGGAAACACCATATATTTT.

This clone was counted only a few times. This chain joins TRBV28 and TRBJ1-2; D might be TRBD1 (5 bases). The CDR3 length is 14 residues. CDR1 is MDHEN, CDR2 SYDVKM, per germline. The germline V and J ends were trimmed by 3 bases and 4 bases, with 12 bases remaining between them. Written as DNA, the CDR3 is TGTGCCAGCAGTTTGAGACAGCAGGTCTATGGCTACACCTTC. It codes for CASSLRQQVYGYTF.

In nucleotides, the CDR3 is TGTGCCAGCAGTTACCTTAGCGGGAGAGACTCTGGGGCCAACGTCCTGACTTTC. Protein product: CASSYLSGRDSGANVLTF. The V and J genes are TRBV6-2 or TRBV6-3 and TRBJ2-6; TRBD2 aligns across 9 bases. CDR3 length equals 18 residues. Germline CDR1 reads MNHEY; CDR2 reads SVGEGT. V lost 2 bases, J lost 0 bases, and 5 bases stayed unmatched.

The chain has TRBV5-1 and TRBJ2-3, with D hard to call. The CDR3 has 14 residues. Trimming pared 4 bases from V and 6 bases from J, leaving 15 bases between. In germline, CDR1 is SGHRS, CDR2 YFSETQ. The CDR3 is CASSPQVSADTQYF. The CDR3 DNA reads TGCGCCAGCAGCCCTCAGGTATCGGCGGATACGCAGTATTTT.

The chain links TRBV6-5 to TRBJ2-7, with D perhaps matching TRBD2 (5 bases). CDR3 size: 15 residues. V lost 0 bases and J 6 bases, leaving 15 bases between the germline ends. CDR1 and CDR2 from the germline V gene are MNHEY and SVGAGI. The CDR3 nucleotides read TGTGCCAGCAGTTACTCCCGGGCTCGGGGTGGCGAGCAGTACTTC. Translating gives CASSYSRARGGEQYF.

The chain recombines TRBV10-3 with TRBJ2-7; TRBD2 might be the D (6 bases). Trimming removed 7 bases at V and 4 bases at J, with 20 bases between. CDR1 is ENHRY, CDR2 SYGVKD, per germline. There are 15 residues in the CDR3. For the CDR3, the DNA is TGTGCCATCAAATCGGACTCTGCGGGGCCTTACGAGCAGTACTTC. Translated, it gives CAIKSDSAGPYEQYF.

This chain connects TRBV5-4 to TRBJ2-5; TRBD1 matches at 8 bases. The V and J ends lost 2 bases and 1 base, in that order; junction bases with no gene match: 4. The CDR3 is 15 residues long. Per the germline V gene, CDR1 is SGHNT and CDR2 is YYREEE (reference sequence). CDR3 loop: CASSFRQGPQETQYF. CDR3 nucleotides: TGTGCCAGCAGCTTCCGACAGGGGCCCCAAGAGACCCAGTACTTC.

Only one count was recorded for this clone. This sequence joins TRBV27 and TRBJ1-6, with D maybe TRBD1 (6 bases). V was clipped by 6 bases and J by 7 bases, with 16 bases between them. Germline lookup yields CDR1 MNHEY and CDR2 SMNVEV (reference sequence). The CDR3 runs 15 residues. CDR3 loop: CASSTSHRANSPLHF. CDR3 in DNA: TGTGCCAGCAGCACCTCCCACAGGGCGAATTCACCCCTCCACTTT.

This clone has only a few counts. This sequence joins TRBV28 and TRBJ1-1, with a tentative D call TRBD1 (6 bases). The V end lost 6 bases, the J end lost 5 bases, and 13 bases lay between the germline ends. The CDR3 contains 13 residues. Germline CDR1 reads MDHEN; CDR2 reads SYDVKM. The chain's CDR3 is CASREGGGTEAFF. CDR3 coding DNA: TGTGCCAGCAGGGAGGGAGGGGGAACTGAAGCTTTCTTT.

V is TRBV5-6 and J is TRBJ1-3; possibly TRBD1 for D (5 bases). Germline values: CDR1 SGHDT, CDR2 YYEEEE. This CDR3 has 14 amino acids. The germline V and J ends were trimmed by 1 base and 3 bases, with 8 bases remaining between them. The CDR3 nucleotides read TGTGCCAGCAGCTTGTGGCAGGGTGGAAACACCATATATTTT. It yields the protein CASSLWQGGNTIYF.

The gene calls are TRBV12-3 or TRBV12-4 and TRBJ1-2, with D perhaps TRBD1 (6 bases). The germline V and J ends were trimmed by 5 bases and 2 bases, with 9 bases remaining between them. The length of the CDR3 is 13 residues. CDR3 region: CASSLTGNYGYTF. DNA for the CDR3: TGTGCCAGCAGTCTAACAGGGAACTATGGCTACACCTTC.

The chain links TRBV15 to TRBJ2-3; tentatively, D is TRBD2 (5 bases). Between the trimmed V and J ends, which lost 8 bases and 0 bases, there was a span of 12 bases. CDR1 and CDR2 from the germline V gene are LNHNV and YYDKDF (reference sequence). The CDR3 totals 14 residues. The CDR3, as DNA: TGTGCCACCGGGAGCGACCCAAGCACAGATACGCAGTATTTT. This encodes CATGSDPSTDTQYF. The variable domain in full, with the rest retrieved from reference TRBV15 and TRBJ2-3, is DAMVIQNPRYQVTQFGKPVTLSCSQTLNHNVMYWYQQKSSQAPKLLFHYYDKDFNNEADTPDNFQSRRPNTSFCFLDIRSPGLGDTAMYLCATGSDPSTDTQYFGPGTRLTVL.

The DNA for the CDR3 is TGTGCCAGCAGCCGAAGCAGTAGCGGCGACTACAATGAGCAGTTCTTC. Amino acids: CASSRSSSGDYNEQFF. The J gene is TRBJ2-1, the V gene TRBV4-2, with D possibly being TRBD2 (6 bases). V gave up 4 bases and J gave up 3 bases, with 16 bases separating them. CDR1 LGHNA and CDR2 YNFKEQ come from the germline V gene. The CDR3 loop spans 16 amino acids.

In this sample, this clone turned up once. The chain uses TRBV19 and TRBJ1-5; possible D gene TRBD1, 5 bases. Germline V CDR1 and CDR2: LNHDA, SQIVND (reference sequence). V shed 3 bases and J shed 0 bases, with 9 bases lying between them. The CDR3 length is 15 residues. CDR3 amino acids: CASSMEGVSNQPQHF. CDR3 bases: TGTGCCAGTAGTATGGAAGGGGTTAGCAATCAGCCCCAGCATTTT.

The chain has TRBV7-2 and TRBJ1-1, with D possibly matching TRBD1 (6 bases). Germline CDR1 SGHTA, CDR2 FQGNSA. This CDR3 region has 17 residues. The ends were cut back, 0 bases at V and 4 bases at J, with 18 bases in the middle. CDR3 nucleotides: TGTGCCAGCAGCTTAGCTTGGGGCAGGGGAGTAACCACTGAAGCTTTCTTT. It specifies CASSLAWGRGVTTEAFF.

This clone was seen only a few times. The rearrangement uses TRBV29-1 and TRBJ1-2; D not certain. Trimming pared 2 bases from V and 4 bases from J, leaving 8 bases between. The CDR3 is 12 amino acids. Germline V lookup: CDR1 SQVTM, CDR2 ANQGSEA. This CDR3 is CSVEYTPYGYTF. CDR3 in DNA: TGCAGCGTTGAATACACCCCCTATGGCTACACCTTC.

This clone came up a few times. The chain joins TRBV2 to TRBJ2-7, with 8 bases that match TRBD1. CDR1 is SNHLY and CDR2 is FYNNEI in the germline V gene. Unmatched junction bases numbered 7, after V lost 2 bases and J lost 7 bases. The CDR3 consists of 14 residues. Written as DNA, the CDR3 is TGTGCCAGCAGTGAACAGGGGGCGCTGGGGGAGCAGTACTTC. As protein: CASSEQGALGEQYF.

The chain is built from TRBV5-4 and TRBJ2-5, with 8 nucleotides matching TRBD1. Germline CDR1 is SGHNT and CDR2 is YYREEE (reference sequence). V trimming: 2 bases; J trimming: 5 bases; junction bases outside the gene matches: 8. The CDR3 is 15 amino acids. CDR3 in amino acids: CASSFLTGVGETQYF. The DNA of the CDR3 is TGTGCCAGCAGCTTCCTGACAGGGGTCGGGGAGACCCAGTACTTC.

V and J are TRBV4-3 and TRBJ1-5, with 8 bases aligning to TRBD1. V lost 4 bases, J lost 6 bases, and 5 bases stayed unmatched. Germline V lookup: CDR1 LGHNA, CDR2 YSLEER. CDR3 size: 14 residues. CDR3 coding DNA: TGCGCCAGCAGCCCACAGGGGGGAGGTCAGCCCCAGCATTTT. It encodes CASSPQGGGQPQHF.

The chain is built from TRBV6-2 or TRBV6-3 and TRBJ2-7; D not resolved. There are 17 residues in the CDR3. The germline V gene encodes CDR1 MNHEY and CDR2 SVGEGT. The V end was cut by 0 bases, the J end by 7 bases, with 22 bases between. The CDR3 nucleotides are TGTGCCAGCAGTTACTCTCGATCGTCCACCACCCTCAGAGAGCAGTACTTC. Its translation is CASSYSRSSTTLREQYF.

This chain connects TRBV25-1 to TRBJ2-7; 8 nucleotides line up with TRBD1. The CDR3 sequence is 14 residues long. From germline, CDR1 is MGHDK and CDR2 SYGVNS. The trim removed 3 bases at V and 7 bases at J, leaving 8 bases unmatched. The CDR3 spells CASSDDRGPGEQYF. DNA of the CDR3: TGTGCCAGCAGTGACGACAGGGGACCGGGGGAGCAGTACTTC.

The gene calls are TRBV24-1 and TRBJ2-7; a possible D gene is TRBD2 (7 bases). Germline assignment: CDR1 KGHDR and CDR2 SFDVKD. The CDR3 totals 15 residues. V dropped 9 bases and J dropped 4 bases, with 21 bases sitting between them. CDR3 protein: CATERQGGGSYEQYF. The CDR3 DNA follows: TGTGCCACCGAAAGACAAGGGGGGGGATCATACGAGCAGTACTTC.

The V gene is TRBV6-2 or TRBV6-3, the J gene TRBJ2-1; 12 bases match TRBD2. The CDR3 contains 18 residues. With V trimmed by 5 bases and J by 4 bases, 12 bases remained unmatched. The V gene's germline CDR1 is MNHEY and CDR2 SVGEGT. The CDR3 nucleotides read TGTGCCAGCAGTCGTGGACTAGCGGGACTTTCCTTATACAATGAGCAGTTCTTC. Its translation is CASSRGLAGLSLYNEQFF.